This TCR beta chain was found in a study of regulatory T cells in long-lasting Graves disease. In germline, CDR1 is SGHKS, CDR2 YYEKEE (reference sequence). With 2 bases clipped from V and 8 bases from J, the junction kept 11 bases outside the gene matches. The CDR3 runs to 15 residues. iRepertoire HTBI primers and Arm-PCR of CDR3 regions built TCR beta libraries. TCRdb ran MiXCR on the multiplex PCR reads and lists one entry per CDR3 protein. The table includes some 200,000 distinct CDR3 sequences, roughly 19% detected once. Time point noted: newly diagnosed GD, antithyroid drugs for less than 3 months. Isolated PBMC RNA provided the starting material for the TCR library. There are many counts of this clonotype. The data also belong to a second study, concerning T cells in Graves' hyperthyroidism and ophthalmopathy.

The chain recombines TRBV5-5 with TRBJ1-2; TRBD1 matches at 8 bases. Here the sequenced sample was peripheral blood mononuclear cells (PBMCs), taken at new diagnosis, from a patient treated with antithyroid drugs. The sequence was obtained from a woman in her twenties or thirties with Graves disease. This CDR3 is CASSFGSTGGRGYTF. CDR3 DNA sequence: TGTGCCAGCAGCTTCGGTAGCACAGGGGGACGGGGCTACACCTTC.